One sample yielded the 25 T cell receptor beta chains listed below, sequenced in a study of blood T cells in healthy people across ages. The authors ran a second PCR of about 6 to 11 cycles using a sample-barcoded 5' primer and a J-beta primer mix. Using its own MiXCR run on the 5' RACE reads, TCRdb lists one record per CDR3 protein. Of around 820,000 distinct CDR3 sequences detected, approximately 25% appear once; the ten largest clones hold under 4.5%. This sample was shared with a second study, whose subject was T cells of mothers and their children.

Material for sequencing was blood. These receptors all come from a boy younger than 18 in good health.

The table lists this clonotype with a few counts. This chain uses TRBV28 with TRBJ1-1; 11 positions match TRBD1. V dropped 4 bases and J dropped 11; count of bases not matched to a gene: 18. CDR3 length equals 17 residues. Germline V gene lookup returns CDR1 MDHEN and CDR2 SYDVKM. The CDR3 reads CASSWEGTGGFVSRAFF. As DNA, the CDR3 is TGTGCCAGCAGTTGGGAGGGGACAGGGGGATTTGTATCACGGGCTTTCTTT.

The chain has TRBV7-2 and TRBJ1-1; 11 positions agree with TRBD1. With V trimmed by 5 bases and J by 4 bases, 9 bases remained unmatched. The germline gives CDR1 SGHTA, CDR2 FQGNSA. There are 16 residues in the CDR3. The CDR3 sequence is CASSRRTGGAGTEAFF. The CDR3 DNA follows: TGTGCCAGCAGCCGTCGGACAGGGGGCGCAGGCACTGAAGCTTTCTTT. Combining the CDR3 with reference TRBV7-2 and TRBJ1-1 gives the whole variable domain GAGVSQSPSNKVTEKGKDVELRCDPISGHTALYWYRQSLGQGLEFLIYFQGNSAPDKSGLPSDRFSAERTGGSVSTLTIQRTQQEDSAVYLCASSRRTGGAGTEAFFGQGTRLTVV.

CDR3 in amino acids: CASSTTGPGLGNRNIQYF. The CDR3 coding sequence is TGTGCCAGCAGCACGACAGGCCCCGGGCTGGGGAATCGAAACATTCAGTACTTC. The chain carries TRBV7-2 and TRBJ2-4; TRBD1 is a possible D gene (6 bases). V was shortened by 5 bases and J by 6 bases, with 26 bases between the two germline ends. CDR3 length: 18 residues. Germline CDR1 SGHTA, CDR2 FQGNSA.

The rearrangement links TRBV7-2 to TRBJ2-2; 14 bases fit TRBD2. V shed 4 bases and J 4 bases; nucleotides not matched to a gene: 5. Germline loops: CDR1 SGHTA, CDR2 FQGNSA. This CDR3 contains 17 residues. The CDR3 DNA follows: TGTGCCAGCAGCTCGCCTGGACTAGCGGGAGGCACCGGGGAGCTGTTTTTT. This translates into CASSSPGLAGGTGELFF.

This clonotype was picked up a small number of times. The rearrangement links TRBV5-1 to TRBJ2-5; D uncertain. CDR1 and CDR2 (germline): SGHRS, YFSETQ. V lost 0 bases and J 2 bases, leaving 8 bases between the germline ends. The length of the CDR3 is 14 residues. As DNA, the CDR3 is TGCGCCAGCAGCTTGGTATCTACTCAAGAGACCCAGTACTTC. As protein: CASSLVSTQETQYF.

The J gene is TRBJ2-4, the V gene TRBV28; 9 positions match TRBD1. V shed 5 bases and J 8 bases; nucleotides not matched to a gene: 16. There are 17 residues in the CDR3. CDR1 MDHEN and CDR2 SYDVKM come from the germline V gene. DNA for the CDR3: TGTGCCAGCAGTCTCGCACAGGGGGCGGGGGCAGTCGACATTCAGTACTTC. Its translation: CASSLAQGAGAVDIQYF.

A few counts support this clonotype. The chain has TRBV27 and TRBJ2-1; 8 nucleotides line up with TRBD1. With 0 bases clipped from V and 6 bases from J, the junction kept 7 bases outside the gene matches. The CDR3 extends over 16 amino acids. Germline values: CDR1 MNHEY, CDR2 SMNVEV (reference sequence). The CDR3 region has the DNA TGTGCCAGCAGTTTATCCAGGACAGGGCCCGTCAATGAGCAGTTCTTC. It codes for CASSLSRTGPVNEQFF.

The chain is built from TRBV28 and TRBJ2-7, with D perhaps being TRBD1 or TRBD2 (5 bases each). CDR1 is MDHEN, CDR2 SYDVKM, per germline. Trimming removed 4 bases from V and 2 bases from J, with 18 bases in between. This CDR3 is 16 amino acids long. The CDR3, as DNA: TGTGCCAGCAGTTCCCCTGGGACGGATAGGACCTACGAGCAGTACTTC. Its translation is CASSSPGTDRTYEQYF. Full variable domain (rest looked up from reference TRBV28 and TRBJ2-7): DVKVTQSSRYLVKRTGEKVFLECVQDMDHENMFWYRQDPGLGLRLIYFSYDVKMKEKGDIPEGYSVSREKKERFSLILESASTNQTSMYLCASSSPGTDRTYEQYFGPGTRLTVT.

This clonotype showed up just a few times. The CDR3 loop is CASSQPGQGAQETQYF. The CDR3 DNA reads as TGTGCCAGCAGCCAGCCGGGACAGGGGGCTCAAGAGACCCAGTACTTC. The chain has TRBV14 and TRBJ2-5; 12 nucleotides match TRBD1. J lost 2 bases, V lost 3 bases, and 4 bases had no gene match. The germline gives CDR1 SGHDN, CDR2 FVKESK. This CDR3 contains 16 residues.

This clonotype was detected a few times. CDR3 residues: CASSLKSTLLAAQYF. The CDR3 coding sequence is TGTGCCAGCAGCCTCAAATCGACACTGCTAGCGGCGCAGTACTTC. The chain links TRBV6-2 or TRBV6-3 to TRBJ2-7, with TRBD2 matching over 7 bases. The germline V gene has CDR1 MNHEY and CDR2 SVGEGT. After removal of 6 bases from V and 9 bases from J, the junction contained 17 bases not matched to a gene. The CDR3 sequence is 15 residues long.

The chain employs TRBV29-1 and TRBJ2-1; 10 bases map to TRBD2. CDR3 size: 17 residues. Germline V CDR1 and CDR2: SQVTM, ANQGSEA. The junction had 12 bases not matched to a gene; V was cut back by 0 bases and J by 7 bases. The chain's CDR3 is CSVEDSGLANSWNEQFF. In nucleotides, the CDR3 is TGCAGCGTTGAAGATTCGGGACTAGCGAATTCCTGGAATGAGCAGTTCTTC.

The chain employs TRBV7-9 and TRBJ2-3; 12 bases line up with TRBD2. V was pared by 5 bases and J by 4 bases, with 4 bases of the junction left unmatched. The CDR3 extends over 15 amino acids. The germline CDR1 and CDR2 sequences are SEHNR and FQNEAQ (reference sequence). The CDR3 DNA reads TGTGCCAGCAGCCCGACTAGCGGGAGACCAGATACGCAGTATTTT. Encoded protein: CASSPTSGRPDTQYF.

There are a few counts of this clonotype. The CDR3 is CSAEDLSGSYEQYF. In DNA form, the CDR3 reads TGCAGTGCCGAAGATCTGAGCGGGAGTTACGAGCAGTACTTC. The chain uses TRBV20-1 and TRBJ2-1, with 8 positions matching TRBD2. Matching the DNA end better, TRBJ2-7 makes the J call doubtful. The CDR3 runs 14 residues. CDR1 is DFQATT, CDR2 SNEGSKA, per germline (reference sequence).

This clonotype was found a few times. The rearrangement joins TRBV7-2 to TRBJ2-5, with 11 bases aligning to TRBD2. The V and J ends lost 5 bases and 13 bases, in that order; junction bases with no gene match: 15. The CDR3 consists of 15 residues. Germline CDR1 and CDR2: SGHTA and FQGNSA. CDR3 in amino acids: CASSLTGISGRAGYF. CDR3 DNA: TGTGCCAGCAGCCTCACTGGCATTAGCGGGAGGGCCGGGTACTTC.

The gene calls are TRBV27 and TRBJ2-2; perhaps D is TRBD1 or TRBD2 (5 bases each). V lost 5 bases and J 3 bases, leaving 13 bases between the germline ends. CDR1 is MNHEY and CDR2 is SMNVEV in the germline V gene (reference sequence). The CDR3 covers 15 residues. CDR3 coding DNA: TGTGCCAGCAGTCCGTGGGACGGGTACACCGGGGAGCTGTTTTTT. It translates to CASSPWDGYTGELFF.

The chain has TRBV20-1 and TRBJ2-7; D possibly corresponds to TRBD1 (5 bases). The CDR3 length is 13 residues. CDR1 and CDR2 from the germline V gene are DFQATT and SNEGSKA (reference sequence). The V and J ends lost 4 bases and 0 bases respectively, with 10 bases between them. The CDR3 here is CSAIRDGSYEQYF. CDR3 bases: TGCAGTGCTATCAGGGATGGCTCCTACGAGCAGTACTTC.

CDR3 sequence: CASSRWEPGDTEAFF. The CDR3 region has the DNA TGTGCCAGTAGTCGGTGGGAACCGGGGGACACTGAAGCTTTCTTT. The J gene is TRBJ1-1, the V gene TRBV19; weak D call: TRBD1 (5 bases). CDR1 and CDR2 from the germline V gene are LNHDA and SQIVND (reference sequence). CDR3 length: 15 residues. Trimming took off 5 bases at V and 3 bases at J, with 16 bases between the two ends.

There are a few counts of this clonotype. Sequence at one end of the junction differs from germline and may be a read error. This rearrangement joins TRBV24-1 to TRBJ2-5; the match to TRBD1 covers 8 bases. Germline V CDR1 and CDR2: KGHDR, SFDVKD. The CDR3 has 14 residues. The CDR3 bases are TGTACCACCAGTGAAACAGGGGGCCAAGAGACCCAGTACTTC. Its protein is CTTSETGGQETQYF.

This clonotype occurred a few times. V is TRBV6-4 and J is TRBJ2-4, with 13 bases lining up with TRBD2. The junction had 16 bases not matched to a gene; V was cut back by 10 bases and J by 4 bases. Germline CDR1 is MRHNA and CDR2 is SNTAGT. The CDR3 has 18 residues. The CDR3 here is CANNLGLAGEPSKNIQYF. The CDR3 bases are TGTGCCAACAACCTCGGACTAGCGGGGGAGCCCAGTAAAAACATTCAGTACTTC.

The chain carries TRBV12-3 or TRBV12-4 and TRBJ2-7; a possible D gene is TRBD2 (7 bases). The CDR3 sequence is 16 residues long. Trimming took 3 bases from V and 7 from J, leaving 22 bases between them. The CDR3, as DNA: TGTGCCAGCAGTTTCGGTCGGGTGGAGGGAGGGGGGGAGCAGTACTTC. Translating it yields CASSFGRVEGGGEQYF.

The chain links TRBV19 to TRBJ1-1; a weak D match, TRBD1 (5 bases). Germline V CDR1 and CDR2: LNHDA, SQIVND (reference sequence). V lost 3 bases to trimming and J lost 1 base, with 12 bases between them. The CDR3 has 15 residues. Written as DNA, the CDR3 is TGTGCCAGTAGTATGAATGACGGGACGAACACTGAAGCTTTCTTT. This gives the protein CASSMNDGTNTEAFF.

The rearrangement uses TRBV6-2 or TRBV6-3 and TRBJ1-5; 8 nucleotides align to TRBD1. Germline V lookup: CDR1 MNHEY, CDR2 SVGEGT. V trimming: 10 bases; J trimming: 2 bases; junction bases outside the gene matches: 13. This CDR3 region has 16 residues. The CDR3 bases are TGTGCCAACAGCCCTTGGACAGGGCTGGGCAATCAGCCCCAGCATTTT. It translates to CANSPWTGLGNQPQHF.

This clonotype appeared a few times. V is TRBV20-1 and J is TRBJ1-4; 11 positions match TRBD1. The CDR3 consists of 17 residues. With V trimmed by 4 bases and J by 2 bases, 9 bases remained unmatched. Per germline, CDR1 DFQATT and CDR2 SNEGSKA (reference sequence). The CDR3 sequence is CSATPGTGGLTNEKLFF. The CDR3 DNA reads as TGCAGTGCTACACCCGGGACAGGGGGATTGACTAATGAAAAACTGTTTTTT.

The V call is TRBV9, the J call TRBJ1-6; no clear D gene. Trimming took 2 bases from V and 9 from J, leaving 12 bases between them. The CDR3 spans 14 residues. CDR1 and CDR2 (germline): SGDLS, YYNGEE. This CDR3 is CASSVRQTFSPLHF. The CDR3, as DNA: TGTGCCAGCAGCGTGAGGCAGACTTTTTCACCCCTCCACTTT.

The V and J genes are TRBV6-1 and TRBJ2-7, with TRBD1 identical over 10 bases. CDR3 size: 15 residues. The V segment lost 5 bases and the J segment 5 bases; nucleotides outside the gene matches: 9. Germline values: CDR1 MNHNS, CDR2 SASEGT. CDR3 in DNA: TGTGCCAGCAGTCCGACAGGGGGCCAAAGCGACGAGCAGTACTTC. Encoded protein: CASSPTGGQSDEQYF.